This TCR beta chain was sequenced during a study of blood T cell repertoires in COVID-19. Enrollees, about 18 to 89 years old, lived in some 24 US areas. Original processing methods: Amplification from reference gene primers served as the basis for estimated nucleated cell counts. The assay was immunoSEQ multiplex PCR, and TCRdb's table has in-frame clones only and misses some. V and J calls and clone size are as listed in that table; D and trimming were resolved from the DNA. The sample records over 130,000 clones, 60% to 80% being singletons. V was pared by 3 bases and J by 2 bases, with 12 bases between. The germline CDR1 and CDR2 sequences are SGHKS and YYEKEE (reference sequence). The CDR3 covers 15 residues.

V and J are TRBV5-5 and TRBJ1-3; D ambiguous. The sequence was obtained from a woman in her forties or fifties who had recovered from COVID-19. The sequenced sample was PBMCs or T cells enriched from blood (not recorded which). CDR3 in DNA: TGTGCCAGCAGCTCATACCATGCGGCTGGAAACACCATATATTTT. As protein: CASSSYHAAGNTIYF. Full variable domain (outside the CDR3, taken from reference TRBV5-5 and TRBJ1-3): DAGVTQSPTHLIKTRGQQVTLRCSPISGHKSVSWYQQVLGQGPQFIFQYYEKEERGRGNFPDRFSARQFPNYSSELNVNALLLGDSALYLCASSSYHAAGNTIYFGEGSWLTVV.